A single sample gave rise to the 28 T cell receptor beta chains below, sequenced in a study of T-cell reconstitution after alpha-beta-depleted transplantation in children (dated by TCRdb to 2016 to 2017). This specimen's treatment or condition label, interpreted: allogeneic hematopoietic cell transplantation with graft depleted of TCRalphabeta T cells and CD19 B cells. The library relied on PCR. Sequencing took place on an Illumina HiSeq 2500. TCR libraries were prepared with molecular barcoding, using unique molecular identifiers to normalize TCRbeta repertoire quantification. TCRdb reprocessing: public reads trimmed at Q25 with fastp, clones called with MiXCR, in-frame beta chains kept. When rows share a CDR3 protein, they turn into one entry using the most common DNA and genes. The sample table records approximately 650,000 distinct CDR3 sequences; around 12% of these occur just once. Together, the top ten hold 0.79% of the sample.

This material consisted of PBMCs, taken before TCRalphabeta/CD19-depleted stem cell transplant. These receptors all stem from a girl aged 2 to 9 with congenital amegakaryocytic thrombocytopenia, due to receive a stem cell transplant.

In this sample, this clonotype turned up many times. The chain employs TRBV5-1 and TRBJ2-7, with 8 bases that match TRBD2. V lost 0 bases and J lost 5; bases outside the gene matches: 7. In germline, CDR1 is SGHRS, CDR2 YFSETQ. The CDR3 totals 15 residues. CDR3 amino acids: CASSLGGTRVNEQYF. CDR3 DNA sequence: TGCGCCAGCAGCTTGGGAGGGACTAGGGTTAACGAGCAGTACTTC. The variable domain in full, completed from reference TRBV5-1 and TRBJ2-7, reads KAGVTQTPRYLIKTRGQQVTLSCSPISGHRSVSWYQQTPGQGLQFLFEYFSETQRNKGNFPGRFSGRQFSNSRSEMNVSTLELGDSALYLCASSLGGTRVNEQYFGPGTRLTVT.

This clonotype has more than one count but fewer than ten. This chain uses TRBV19 with TRBJ1-1; D remains unclear. Looked up from germline, CDR1 is LNHDA and CDR2 is SQIVND (reference sequence). The CDR3 contains 14 residues. Trimming took off 6 bases at V and 7 bases at J, with 18 bases between the two ends. For the CDR3, the DNA is TGTGCCAGTAGCCGTGGACCGGGTTTTGTTGAAGCTTTCTTT. Amino acids: CASSRGPGFVEAFF.

This clonotype was counted many times. The chain is built from TRBV4-1 and TRBJ2-3; D is undetermined. The V and J ends lost 4 bases and 4 bases respectively, with 6 bases between them. Germline values: CDR1 MGHRA, CDR2 YSYEKL. The CDR3 runs 12 residues. CDR3 loop: CASSPPPDTQYF. The CDR3 DNA is TGCGCCAGCAGCCCCCCCCCAGATACGCAGTATTTT.

The chain uses TRBV13 and TRBJ1-1; no clear D. V was cut by 3 bases and J by 1 base, with 15 bases left in between. Germline V gene data show CDR1 as PRHDT and CDR2 as FYEKMQ (reference sequence). The CDR3 extends over 16 amino acids. This chain's CDR3 is CASSFFGRTQNTEAFF. The CDR3 nucleotides are TGTGCCAGCAGCTTTTTCGGTCGTACTCAGAACACTGAAGCTTTCTTT. Looking up the rest from reference TRBV13 and TRBJ1-1 gives the full variable domain: AAGVIQSPRHLIKEKRETATLKCYPIPRHDTVYWYQQGPGQDPQFLISFYEKMQSDKGSIPDRFSAQQFSDYHSELNMSSLELGDSALYFCASSFFGRTQNTEAFFGQGTRLTVV.

This chain links TRBV5-1 with TRBJ2-5; 7 nucleotides match TRBD1. Germline V gives CDR1 SGHRS, CDR2 YFSETQ. This CDR3 is built from 13 residues. V lost 9 bases and J lost 1; bases outside the gene matches: 6. The CDR3 DNA sequence: TGCGCCACCAAGACAGGGCTCCAAGAGACCCAGTACTTC. Translation gives CATKTGLQETQYF.

A few counts support this clonotype. CDR3 residues: CASSPFRGDFSGSRLALYNEQFF. In DNA form, the CDR3 reads TGTGCCAGCAGCCCATTTAGGGGGGACTTTAGCGGGAGCCGCCTAGCCCTTTACAATGAGCAGTTCTTC. The genes are TRBV7-6 and TRBJ2-1, with 9 bases lining up with TRBD2. J lost 4 bases, V lost 5 bases, and 30 bases had no gene match. CDR1 SGHVS and CDR2 FNYEAQ come from the germline V gene. This CDR3 has 23 residues.

This clonotype was recorded many times. The chain joins TRBV7-9 to TRBJ1-2; D remains ambiguous. The CDR3 has 13 residues. Trimming took 2 bases from V and 4 from J, leaving 8 bases between them. CDR1 is SEHNR, CDR2 FQNEAQ, per germline (reference sequence). The CDR3 reads CASSLFSSYGYTF. As DNA, the CDR3 is TGTGCCAGCAGCTTATTTTCCTCCTATGGCTACACCTTC.

This clonotype has at least ten counts. This rearrangement joins TRBV20-1 to TRBJ2-5; 8 positions agree with TRBD2. Germline V gene sequence: CDR1 DFQATT, CDR2 SNEGSKA (reference sequence). V lost 6 bases and J lost 4; bases outside the gene matches: 7. CDR3 length equals 13 residues. CDR3 residues: CSATSGESETQYF. CDR3 DNA sequence: TGCAGTGCAACTAGCGGAGAATCAGAGACCCAGTACTTC.

This clonotype was detected many times. V usage is TRBV20-1 and J usage is TRBJ2-1; D not certain. Trimming cost V 6 bases and J 8 bases, with 14 bases left between them. This CDR3 has 12 amino acids. Germline V CDR1 and CDR2: DFQATT, SNEGSKA (reference sequence). The CDR3 nucleotides are TGCAGTGCCGGACCCTGGGGATATGAGCAGTTCTTC. Encoded protein: CSAGPWGYEQFF.

This clonotype was observed many times. J is TRBJ1-5 and V is TRBV5-6; 9 bases are shared with TRBD1. The trim removed 2 bases at V and 6 bases at J, leaving 3 bases unmatched. The CDR3 sequence is 14 residues long. Looked up from germline, CDR1 is SGHDT and CDR2 is YYEEEE. CDR3 sequence: CASSLGQGSQPQHF. The CDR3 region has the DNA TGTGCCAGCAGCTTAGGACAGGGGAGTCAGCCCCAGCATTTT.

This clonotype was observed many times. This chain connects TRBV6-1 to TRBJ1-6; D not certain. Germline V lookup: CDR1 MNHNS, CDR2 SASEGT. V lost 2 bases, J lost 3 bases, and 14 bases lay in between. The CDR3 extends over 17 amino acids. Here the CDR3 DNA reads TGTGCCAGCAGTGAACGGGCGGCAGGCGACTATAATTCACCCCTCCACTTT. Its protein product is CASSERAAGDYNSPLHF.

This clonotype was seen more than once but under ten times. This chain uses TRBV5-1 with TRBJ2-1; a possible D gene is TRBD2 (5 bases). CDR3 length: 14 residues. V lost 6 bases and J 8 bases, leaving 18 bases between the germline ends. In germline, CDR1 is SGHRS, CDR2 YFSETQ. CDR3 sequence reads: CASISSGEGDEQFF. CDR3 DNA sequence: TGCGCCAGCATCTCCTCGGGTGAGGGCGATGAGCAGTTCTTC.

This clonotype was seen repeatedly, ten times or more. V and J are TRBV5-1 and TRBJ2-1; 10 bases align to TRBD2. Germline V lookup: CDR1 SGHRS, CDR2 YFSETQ. J was trimmed by 6 bases and V by 1 base; bases with no gene match: 4. This CDR3 contains 15 residues. The CDR3 loop reads CASSLQSSGSNEQFF. The CDR3 DNA is TGCGCCAGCAGCTTGCAGTCTAGCGGGAGCAATGAGCAGTTCTTC. The full variable domain, rest sourced from reference TRBV5-1 and TRBJ2-1, is KAGVTQTPRYLIKTRGQQVTLSCSPISGHRSVSWYQQTPGQGLQFLFEYFSETQRNKGNFPGRFSGRQFSNSRSEMNVSTLELGDSALYLCASSLQSSGSNEQFFGPGTRLTVL.

In this sample, this clonotype turned up a few times. The chain carries TRBV20-1 and TRBJ2-7, with 10 positions matching TRBD2. This CDR3 comprises 15 residues. Germline CDR1 DFQATT, CDR2 SNEGSKA (reference sequence). J was trimmed by 2 bases and V by 3 bases; bases with no gene match: 7. CDR3 sequence (DNA): TGCAGTGCTAGCTTGCTAGCGGGAGCAGCCTACGAGCAGTACTTC. It translates to CSASLLAGAAYEQYF.

In this sample, this clonotype turned up many times. The CDR3 sequence: CASSLARAGGNQPQHF. The CDR3 region has the DNA TGTGCCAGCAGCTTAGCGCGTGCAGGCGGAAATCAGCCCCAGCATTTT. V and J are TRBV7-8 and TRBJ1-5, with D unclear. Germline CDR1 is SGHVS and CDR2 is FQNEAQ. Trimming took 0 bases from V and 4 from J, leaving 13 bases between them. This CDR3 is 16 amino acids long. Drawing the rest from reference TRBV7-8 and TRBJ1-5, the complete variable domain is GAGVSQSPRYKVAKRGQDVALRCDPISGHVSLFWYQQALGQGPEFLTYFQNEAQLDKSGLPSDRFFAERPEGSVSTLKIQRTQQEDSAVYLCASSLARAGGNQPQHFGDGTRLSIL.

V is TRBV5-1 and J is TRBJ2-2, with 12 bases lining up with TRBD2. With V trimmed by 5 bases and J by 3 bases, 11 bases remained unmatched. Germline lookup yields CDR1 SGHRS and CDR2 YFSETQ. The CDR3 covers 18 residues. For the CDR3, the DNA is TGCGCCAGCAGACCCCCCGCTAGCGGGAGGGCCTACACCGGGGAGCTGTTTTTT. It encodes CASRPPASGRAYTGELFF.

This clonotype was seen ten or more times. V usage is TRBV12-3 or TRBV12-4 and J usage is TRBJ1-1, with TRBD1 matching over 8 bases. CDR3 length equals 15 residues. Trimming took 5 bases from V and 3 from J; bases not matched to a gene: 8. The CDR3 nucleotides read TGTGCCAGCAGTCCCAGGGGGCAAGGGGACACTGAAGCTTTCTTT. Translation gives CASSPRGQGDTEAFF.

This clonotype was observed once. The V call is TRBV19, the J call TRBJ2-3, with no clear D. Trimming removed 5 bases at V and 6 bases at J, with 9 bases between. The CDR3 length is 12 residues. CDR1 is LNHDA, CDR2 SQIVND, per germline (reference sequence). The CDR3 reads CASSSDADTQYF. The CDR3 DNA reads as TGTGCCAGTAGTTCGGACGCCGATACGCAGTATTTT.

The chain links TRBV5-1 to TRBJ2-2; TRBD2 aligns across 13 bases. Germline trimming cut 4 bases from V and 6 bases from J; bases unmatched to any gene: 9. This CDR3 spans 17 amino acids. Germline V lookup: CDR1 SGHRS, CDR2 YFSETQ. The CDR3 nucleotides are TGCGCCAGCAGCGAGGGACTAGCGGGACCTATGGCCGGGGAGCTGTTTTTT. It codes for CASSEGLAGPMAGELFF. Full variable domain (remainder filled in from reference TRBV5-1 and TRBJ2-2): KAGVTQTPRYLIKTRGQQVTLSCSPISGHRSVSWYQQTPGQGLQFLFEYFSETQRNKGNFPGRFSGRQFSNSRSEMNVSTLELGDSALYLCASSEGLAGPMAGELFFGEGSRLTVL.

This clonotype was observed many times. This sequence joins TRBV5-1 and TRBJ2-7; 14 nucleotides agree with TRBD2. The trim removed 0 bases at V and 4 bases at J, leaving 3 bases unmatched. CDR3 size: 16 residues. Germline V lookup: CDR1 SGHRS, CDR2 YFSETQ. CDR3 loop: CASSLAGLAGGYEQYF. CDR3 sequence (DNA): TGCGCCAGCAGCTTGGCCGGACTAGCGGGAGGTTACGAGCAGTACTTC.

In its sample, this clonotype was seen a few times. V is TRBV29-1 and J is TRBJ2-1; 13 bases map to TRBD2. The CDR3 has 16 residues. V lost 5 bases, J lost 7 bases, and 11 bases stayed unmatched. CDR1 and CDR2 (germline): SQVTM, ANQGSEA. The CDR3 loop reads CSVRGLAGPPGNEQFF. DNA for the CDR3: TGCAGCGTTCGGGGACTAGCGGGACCCCCTGGTAATGAGCAGTTCTTC.

Many counts were recorded for this clonotype. This chain uses TRBV20-1 with TRBJ2-5; D not certain. V was pared by 2 bases and J by 3 bases, with 7 bases between. CDR1 is DFQATT and CDR2 is SNEGSKA in the germline V gene (reference sequence). CDR3 length: 12 residues. The CDR3 coding sequence is TGCAGTGCTAGATGCGAAAAAGAGACCCAGTACTTC. Translation gives CSARCEKETQYF.

This clonotype was seen a handful of times. The chain uses TRBV24-1 and TRBJ1-5; possibly TRBD1 for D (5 bases). The CDR3 has 14 amino acids. The ends were cut back, 9 bases at V and 4 bases at J, with 15 bases in the middle. Germline-derived CDR1 and CDR2 are KGHDR and SFDVKD. The CDR3 spells CATGGGLTNQPQHF. The CDR3 DNA sequence: TGTGCCACCGGCGGGGGACTGACAAATCAGCCCCAGCATTTT.

This clonotype was picked up many times. The chain links TRBV5-1 to TRBJ2-1; 11 positions agree with TRBD2. The junction had 9 bases not matched to a gene; V was cut back by 1 base and J by 9 bases. The CDR3 has 16 amino acids. CDR1 is SGHRS, CDR2 YFSETQ, per germline. The DNA of the CDR3 is TGCGCCAGCAGCTTGCTGCCGGGACTAGCGGACAGTGAGCAGTTCTTC. This translates into CASSLLPGLADSEQFF.

The chain is built from TRBV7-9 and TRBJ2-1; 11 positions agree with TRBD2. The CDR3 consists of 17 residues. Trimming removed 5 bases from V and 0 bases from J; junction bases left unmatched: 6. CDR1 is SEHNR, CDR2 FQNEAQ, per germline (reference sequence). In nucleotides, the CDR3 is TGTGCCAGCAGCCCATTGACTAGCGGGACCTCCTACAATGAGCAGTTCTTC. As protein: CASSPLTSGTSYNEQFF.

Many counts were recorded for this clonotype. V gene TRBV5-1 combines with J gene TRBJ2-3, with 11 positions matching TRBD2. J lost 6 bases, V lost 6 bases, and 9 bases had no gene match. The CDR3 extends over 15 amino acids. CDR1 is SGHRS, CDR2 YFSETQ, per germline. CDR3 sequence (DNA): TGCGCCAGCACCGGAACTAGCGGGAGTTGGGATACGCAGTATTTT. This translates into CASTGTSGSWDTQYF.

This clonotype was counted only a few times. This chain joins TRBV2 and TRBJ2-2; possibly TRBD1 for D (6 bases). CDR3 length equals 14 residues. The germline CDR1 and CDR2 sequences are SNHLY and FYNNEI. V was shortened by 6 bases and J by 2 bases, with 10 bases between the two germline ends. The DNA for the CDR3 is TGTGCCAGCAGCGAGGGGACAAACACCGGGGAGCTGTTTTTT. Translation gives CASSEGTNTGELFF.

Many counts were recorded for this clonotype. V and J are TRBV6-5 and TRBJ2-5; D remains unclear. Per the germline V gene, CDR1 is MNHEY and CDR2 is SVGAGI. The CDR3 is 12 amino acids. V lost 4 bases and J lost 0, with 3 bases in between. The CDR3 DNA reads as TGTGCCAGCAGTTTTTACCAAGAGACCCAGTACTTC. Protein: CASSFYQETQYF.